The clone carrying this T cell receptor beta chain was observed a handful of times. Its target is not known. The source of the sample is a study of cytomegalovirus exposure and HLA in healthy donors. Study results and limitations: CMV serostatus stood as the only immune exposure information on hand. A later analysis reportedly found fewer N-insertions in an Asian-associated ancestry cluster than the roughly 670-donor mean. An analysis done earlier found most TCR beta V segments productive about 87% or about 30% of the time. Within the data, a cluster of highly shared sequence variants was likely a sequencing artifact.

Primers: 60 Vbeta forward and 13 Jbeta reverse. This table comes from immunoSEQ multiplex PCR, and its TCRdb copy is limited to in-frame clones, with some not included. The sample gives about 140,000 clones, around 80% of which show up once; under 1.5% is in the top ten. The length of the CDR3 is 11 residues. V was cut by 0 bases and J by 4 bases, with 4 bases left in between. The V gene's germline CDR1 is GTSNPN and CDR2 SVGIG (reference sequence). This receptor was identified in a male donor in good health and CMV-seropositive. The sample was PBMCs. The J gene is TRBJ2-7, the V gene TRBV30; D uncertain. The CDR3 DNA follows: TGTGCCTGGAGTGTTTCTTACGAGCAGTACTTC. It yields the protein CAWSVSYEQYF.